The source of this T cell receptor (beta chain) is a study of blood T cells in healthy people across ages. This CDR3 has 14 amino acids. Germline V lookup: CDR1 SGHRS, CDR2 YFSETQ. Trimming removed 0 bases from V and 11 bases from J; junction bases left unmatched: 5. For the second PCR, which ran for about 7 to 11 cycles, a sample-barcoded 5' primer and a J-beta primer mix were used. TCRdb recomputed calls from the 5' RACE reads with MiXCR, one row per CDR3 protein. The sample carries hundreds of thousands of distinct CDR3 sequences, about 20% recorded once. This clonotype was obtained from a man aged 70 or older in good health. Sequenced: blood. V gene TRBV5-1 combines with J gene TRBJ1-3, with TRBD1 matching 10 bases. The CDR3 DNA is TGCGCCAGCAGCTTGGGGGACAGGGGTTCGGCCATATATTTT. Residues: CASSLGDRGSAIYF. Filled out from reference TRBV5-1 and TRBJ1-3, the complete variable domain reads KAGVTQTPRYLIKTRGQQVTLSCSPISGHRSVSWYQQTPGQGLQFLFEYFSETQRNKGNFPGRFSGRQFSNSRSEMNVSTLELGDSALYLCASSLGDRGSAIYFGEGSWLTVV.